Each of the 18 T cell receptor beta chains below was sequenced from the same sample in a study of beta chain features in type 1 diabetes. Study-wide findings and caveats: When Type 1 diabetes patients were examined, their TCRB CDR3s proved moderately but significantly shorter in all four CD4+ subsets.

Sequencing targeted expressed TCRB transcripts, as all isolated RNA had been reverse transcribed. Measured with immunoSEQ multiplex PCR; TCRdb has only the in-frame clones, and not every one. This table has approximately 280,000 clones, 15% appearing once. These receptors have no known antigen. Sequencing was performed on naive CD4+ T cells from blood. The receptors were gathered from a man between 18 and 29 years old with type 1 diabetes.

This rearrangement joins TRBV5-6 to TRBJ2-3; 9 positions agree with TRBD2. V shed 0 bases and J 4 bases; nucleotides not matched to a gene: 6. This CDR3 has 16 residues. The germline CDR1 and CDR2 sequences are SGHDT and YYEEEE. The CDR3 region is CASSLGGRARADTQYF. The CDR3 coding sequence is TGTGCCAGCAGCTTGGGCGGGAGGGCCCGAGCAGATACGCAGTATTTT.

DNA for the CDR3: TGTGCCATCGGTTCACGGGACGAGCAGTACTTC. The encoded protein is CAIGSRDEQYF. V is TRBV10-3 and J is TRBJ2-7; D is uncertain. The CDR3 has 11 residues. Trimming took 8 bases from V and 5 from J, leaving 10 bases between them. Germline V CDR1 and CDR2: ENHRY, SYGVKD.

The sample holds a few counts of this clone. The CDR3 region has the DNA TGTGCCAGTAGTTCCTACGGGACACAGAACACTGAAGCTTTCTTT. This encodes CASSSYGTQNTEAFF. The gene calls are TRBV19 and TRBJ1-1; tentative D call: TRBD1 (6 bases). This CDR3 has 15 residues. Germline assignment: CDR1 LNHDA and CDR2 SQIVND (reference sequence). V was cut by 5 bases and J by 1 base, with 14 bases left in between.

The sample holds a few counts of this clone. This chain's CDR3 is CASVGVGRDEQYF. The CDR3 DNA reads TGTGCCAGCGTCGGGGTGGGAAGGGACGAGCAGTACTTC. The chain uses TRBV6-1 and TRBJ2-7; D may be TRBD2 (5 bases). The V end was cut by 8 bases, the J end by 5 bases, with 16 bases between. The germline V gene encodes CDR1 MNHNS and CDR2 SASEGT. CDR3 size: 13 residues.

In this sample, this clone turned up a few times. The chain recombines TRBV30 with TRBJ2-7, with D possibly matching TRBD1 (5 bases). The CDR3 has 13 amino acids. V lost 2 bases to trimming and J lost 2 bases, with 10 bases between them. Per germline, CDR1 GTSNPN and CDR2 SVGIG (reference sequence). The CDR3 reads CAWSKTGAYEQYF. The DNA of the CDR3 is TGTGCCTGGAGTAAAACAGGAGCCTACGAGCAGTACTTC. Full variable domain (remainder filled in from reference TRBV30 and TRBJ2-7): SQTIHQWPATLVQPVGSPLSLECTVEGTSNPNLYWYRQAAGRGLQLLFYSVGIGQISSEVPQNLSASRPQDRQFILSSKKLLLSDSGFYLCAWSKTGAYEQYFGPGTRLTVT.

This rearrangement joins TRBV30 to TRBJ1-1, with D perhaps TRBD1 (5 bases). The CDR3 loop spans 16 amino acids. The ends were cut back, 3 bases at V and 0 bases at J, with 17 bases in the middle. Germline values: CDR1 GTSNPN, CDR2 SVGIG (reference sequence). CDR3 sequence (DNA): TGTGCCTGGAGGCGAAGGGGCGGGAGGGTGAACACTGAAGCTTTCTTT. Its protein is CAWRRRGGRVNTEAFF.

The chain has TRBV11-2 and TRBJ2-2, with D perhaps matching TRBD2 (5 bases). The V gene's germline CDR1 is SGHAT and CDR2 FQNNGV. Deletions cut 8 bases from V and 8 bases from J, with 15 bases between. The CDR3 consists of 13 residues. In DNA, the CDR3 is TGTGCCAGCGTCAGAGGGCCCGCTGGGGAGCTGTTTTTT. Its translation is CASVRGPAGELFF.

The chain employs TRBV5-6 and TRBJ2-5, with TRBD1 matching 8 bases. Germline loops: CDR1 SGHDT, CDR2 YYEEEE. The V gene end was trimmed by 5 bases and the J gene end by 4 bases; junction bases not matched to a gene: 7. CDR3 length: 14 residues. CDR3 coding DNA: TGTGCCAGCAGGGGATACAGGGGGTCAGAGACCCAGTACTTC. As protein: CASRGYRGSETQYF.

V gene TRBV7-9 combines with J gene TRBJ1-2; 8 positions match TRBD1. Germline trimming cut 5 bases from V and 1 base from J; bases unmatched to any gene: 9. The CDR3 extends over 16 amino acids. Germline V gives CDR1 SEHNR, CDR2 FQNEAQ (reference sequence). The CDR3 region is CASSLLSDRGNYGYTF. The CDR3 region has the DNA TGTGCCAGCAGCCTTCTAAGCGACAGGGGTAACTATGGCTACACCTTC.

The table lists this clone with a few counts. CDR3 sequence (DNA): TGTGCCAGCATGGTAAGGTCCGGGACTGAAGCTTTCTTT. It is translated as CASMVRSGTEAFF. The chain has TRBV2 and TRBJ1-1, with unresolved D. The CDR3 extends over 13 amino acids. The V end was cut by 7 bases, the J end by 5 bases, with 14 bases between. CDR1 is SNHLY and CDR2 is FYNNEI in the germline V gene. Drawing the rest from reference TRBV2 and TRBJ1-1, the complete variable domain is EPEVTQTPSHQVTQMGQEVILRCVPISNHLYFYWYRQILGQKVEFLVSFYNNEISEKSEIFDDQFSVERPDGSNFTLKIRSTKLEDSAMYFCASMVRSGTEAFFGQGTRLTVV.

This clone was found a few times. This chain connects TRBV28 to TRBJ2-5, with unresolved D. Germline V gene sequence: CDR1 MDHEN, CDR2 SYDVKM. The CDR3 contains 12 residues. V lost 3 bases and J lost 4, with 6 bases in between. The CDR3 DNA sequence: TGTGCCAGCAGTTTGGCAAGAGAGACCCAGTACTTC. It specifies CASSLARETQYF.

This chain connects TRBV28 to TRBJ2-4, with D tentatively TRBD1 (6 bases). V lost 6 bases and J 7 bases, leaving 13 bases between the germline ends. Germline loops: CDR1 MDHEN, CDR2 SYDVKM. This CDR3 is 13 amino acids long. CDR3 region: CASSFEQGNIQYF. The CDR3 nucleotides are TGTGCCAGCAGCTTTGAACAGGGTAACATTCAGTACTTC.

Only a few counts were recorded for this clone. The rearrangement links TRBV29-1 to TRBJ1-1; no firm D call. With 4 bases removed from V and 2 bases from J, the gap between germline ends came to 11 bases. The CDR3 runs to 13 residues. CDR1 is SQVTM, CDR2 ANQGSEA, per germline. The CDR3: CSVGVRLNTEAFF. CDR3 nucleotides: TGCAGCGTTGGGGTGCGACTAAACACTGAAGCTTTCTTT.

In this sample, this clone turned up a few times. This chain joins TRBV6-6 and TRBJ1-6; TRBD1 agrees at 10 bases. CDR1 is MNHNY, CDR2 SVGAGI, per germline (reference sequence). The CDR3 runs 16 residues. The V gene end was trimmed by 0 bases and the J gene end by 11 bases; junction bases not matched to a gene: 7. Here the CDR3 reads CASSYSPGQGSPPLHF. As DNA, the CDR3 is TGTGCCAGCAGTTACTCGCCGGGACAGGGGAGTCCACCCCTCCACTTT.

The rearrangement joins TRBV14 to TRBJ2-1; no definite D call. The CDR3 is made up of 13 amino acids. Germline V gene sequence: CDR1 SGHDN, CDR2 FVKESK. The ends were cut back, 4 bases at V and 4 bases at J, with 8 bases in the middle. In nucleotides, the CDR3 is TGTGCCAGCAGCCGTGCGAGGTACAATGAGCAGTTCTTC. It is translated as CASSRARYNEQFF.

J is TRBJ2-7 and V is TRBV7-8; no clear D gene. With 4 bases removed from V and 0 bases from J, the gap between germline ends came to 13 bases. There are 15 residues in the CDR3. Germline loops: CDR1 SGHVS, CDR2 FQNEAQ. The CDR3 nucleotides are TGTGCCAGCAGCTCTGCCAGGTATAGCTCCTACGAGCAGTACTTC. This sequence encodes CASSSARYSSYEQYF.

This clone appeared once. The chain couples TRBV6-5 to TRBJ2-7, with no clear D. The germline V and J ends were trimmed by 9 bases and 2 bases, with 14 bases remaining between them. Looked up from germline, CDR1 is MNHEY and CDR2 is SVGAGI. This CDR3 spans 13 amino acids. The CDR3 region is CASTDAQTYEQYF. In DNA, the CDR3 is TGTGCCAGTACTGACGCACAGACCTACGAGCAGTACTTC.

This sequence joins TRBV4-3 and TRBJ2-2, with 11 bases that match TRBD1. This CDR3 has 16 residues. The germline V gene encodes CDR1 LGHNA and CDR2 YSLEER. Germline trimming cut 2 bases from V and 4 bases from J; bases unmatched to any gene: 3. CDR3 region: CASSQLGTGGTGELFF. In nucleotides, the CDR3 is TGCGCCAGCAGCCAACTAGGGACAGGGGGCACCGGGGAGCTGTTTTTT.